This T cell receptor beta chain appears in the sequencing data of a study of regulatory T cells in long-lasting Graves disease. As to time point: persistent/refractory GD, antithyroid drugs over 5 years with positive TRAb. Construction of the TCR library relied on RNA isolated from PBMCs. Germline CDR1 is SGHRS and CDR2 is YFSETQ. J gave up 0 bases and V 4 bases, and 6 bases lay outside the gene matches. The CDR3 is 15 residues long. Construction of TCR beta libraries relied on iRepertoire HTBI primers and on Arm-PCR targeting CDR3 regions. TCRdb used MiXCR to reprocess the multiplex PCR reads, holding one entry per CDR3 protein. This sample has roughly 450,000 distinct CDR3 sequences; 20% to 25% occur once, and the top ten carry 7.8%.

The source was peripheral blood mononuclear cells (PBMCs), collected when the disease was refractory, from a patient treated with antithyroid drugs. The chain uses TRBV5-1 and TRBJ1-2, with 7 nucleotides matching TRBD1. The sequence came from a female donor with Graves disease. The CDR3 sequence is CASSPRQGPNYGYTF. The CDR3 nucleotides are TGCGCCAGCAGCCCTCGACAGGGACCTAACTATGGCTACACCTTC.